Each of the 24 T cell receptor beta chains below was sequenced from the same sample in a study of cytomegalovirus exposure and HLA in healthy donors. PCR primers comprised 60 Vbeta and 13 Jbeta primers. TCRdb's table, derived via immunoSEQ multiplex PCR, lists solely in-frame clones and lacks some. The repertoire holds fewer than 40,000 clones, with 65% as singletons. The sample comprised PBMCs. The receptors were gathered from a man aged 50-60 years in good health and CMV-seropositive.

V is TRBV2 and J is TRBJ1-2; D is unclear. V shed 6 bases and J shed 3 bases, with 11 bases lying between them. Germline values: CDR1 SNHLY, CDR2 FYNNEI. The CDR3 covers 13 residues. The CDR3 DNA follows: TGTGCCAGCAGCATCCAGGAAGACTATGGCTACACCTTC. Its protein product is CASSIQEDYGYTF.

The chain has TRBV7-9 and TRBJ2-7, with TRBD1 as a possible D gene (8 bases). Germline V gene sequence: CDR1 SEHNR, CDR2 FQNEAQ (reference sequence). The CDR3 length is 15 residues. Trimming took 6 bases from V and 0 from J, leaving 15 bases between them. The CDR3 DNA follows: TGTGCCAGCAGACCAGGGGGCGGGAGCTCCTACGAGCAGTACTTC. As protein: CASRPGGGSSYEQYF.

This clone was picked up a small number of times. This chain links TRBV2 with TRBJ2-7, with 7 bases that match TRBD2. Germline-derived CDR1 and CDR2 are SNHLY and FYNNEI. The CDR3 sequence is 15 residues long. V lost 9 bases, J lost 2 bases, and 13 bases stayed unmatched. Written as DNA, the CDR3 is TGTGCCAGTGATAGCGAGGGAGCGGGAACCTACGAGCAGTACTTC. Translated: CASDSEGAGTYEQYF.

This clone was observed once. The chain is built from TRBV30 and TRBJ2-1; TRBD1 matches 11 bases. The germline V gene has CDR1 GTSNPN and CDR2 SVGIG (reference sequence). The trim removed 2 bases at V and 6 bases at J, leaving 3 bases unmatched. The CDR3 sequence is 14 residues long. The CDR3 is CAWSWGQGVNEQFF. The CDR3 nucleotides are TGTGCCTGGAGTTGGGGACAGGGGGTCAATGAGCAGTTCTTC.

This clone was seen only a few times. This chain connects TRBV5-1 to TRBJ2-7; the D gene is possibly TRBD2 (5 bases). Looked up from germline, CDR1 is SGHRS and CDR2 is YFSETQ. Trimming left V 0 bases short and J 2 bases short, with 9 bases between. This CDR3 comprises 14 residues. The CDR3 bases are TGCGCCAGCAGCTTGGCTAGCAGTCCCTACGAGCAGTACTTC. Protein sequence: CASSLASSPYEQYF.

The chain carries TRBV7-2 and TRBJ1-4, with 9 bases matching TRBD1. This CDR3 region has 12 residues. After removal of 8 bases from V and 12 bases from J, the junction contained 7 bases not matched to a gene. Looked up from germline, CDR1 is SGHTA and CDR2 is FQGNSA. In DNA, the CDR3 is TGTGCCAGCGGGCCGGGACAGGGACAACTGTTTTTT. This sequence encodes CASGPGQGQLFF.

This clone has more than one count but fewer than ten. The chain uses TRBV4-1 and TRBJ1-2; weak D call: TRBD1 (6 bases). Trimming left V 1 base short and J 5 bases short, with 11 bases between. The CDR3 has 14 residues. Germline lookup yields CDR1 MGHRA and CDR2 YSYEKL. The CDR3 DNA reads as TGCGCCAGCAGCCAAGGGAAACAGGGTTATGGCTACACCTTC. Its translation is CASSQGKQGYGYTF.

J is TRBJ2-7 and V is TRBV28; tentatively, D is TRBD1 (5 bases). The CDR3 spans 14 residues. The V gene's germline CDR1 is MDHEN and CDR2 SYDVKM. The germline V and J ends were trimmed by 1 base and 3 bases, with 10 bases remaining between them. The CDR3 is CASSLSGSGYEQYF. The CDR3 region has the DNA TGTGCCAGCAGTTTATCAGGGTCAGGCTACGAGCAGTACTTC.

The V call is TRBV6-6, the J call TRBJ1-5, with 7 nucleotides matching TRBD1. Germline V gives CDR1 MNHNY, CDR2 SVGAGI (reference sequence). V shed 7 bases and J 7 bases; nucleotides not matched to a gene: 7. This CDR3 comprises 13 residues. CDR3 nucleotide sequence: TGTGCCAGCATCGACAGGGAACACCAGCCCCAGCATTTT. It is translated as CASIDREHQPQHF.

The CDR3 DNA reads as TGTGCAAGTCGCGACAAAGGGAGGGGGACTCAGCCCCAGCATTTT. Protein: CASRDKGRGTQPQHF. The genes are TRBV12-2 and TRBJ1-5. TRBV12-2 is given as a pseudogene. This CDR3 has 15 residues.

The chain recombines TRBV6-5 with TRBJ2-2, with 9 bases aligning to TRBD1. CDR1 is MNHEY and CDR2 is SVGAGI in the germline V gene. Losses at the gene ends were 4 bases for V and 6 bases for J; bases not matched to a gene: 3. The length of the CDR3 is 14 residues. The CDR3: CASSWGQGPGELFF. As DNA, the CDR3 is TGTGCCAGCAGTTGGGGACAGGGACCCGGGGAGCTGTTTTTT.

This clone was observed a single time. This sequence joins TRBV7-2 and TRBJ1-5, with 7 bases lining up with TRBD1. The CDR3 is made up of 17 amino acids. Looked up from germline, CDR1 is SGHTA and CDR2 is FQGNSA. V shed 3 bases and J 5 bases; nucleotides not matched to a gene: 13. CDR3 sequence reads: CASSLRGRGRLDQPQHF. For the CDR3, the DNA is TGTGCCAGCAGCTTGCGGGGAAGGGGGCGGTTAGATCAGCCCCAGCATTTT.

The V call is TRBV6-1, the J call TRBJ1-2; 7 nucleotides match TRBD1. Germline V gene data show CDR1 as MNHNS and CDR2 as SASEGT. V lost 4 bases and J lost 4; bases outside the gene matches: 3. This CDR3 has 13 amino acids. The DNA of the CDR3 is TGTGCCAGCAGTGGGGGGACAGTCTATGGCTACACCTTC. Translation gives CASSGGTVYGYTF.

J is TRBJ1-5 and V is TRBV6-5; 7 bases map to TRBD1. Germline assignment: CDR1 MNHEY and CDR2 SVGAGI. Trimming at V came to 6 bases and at J to 0 bases, leaving 5 bases not matched to a gene. The CDR3 runs 15 residues. The CDR3 protein is CASRRQGYSNQPQHF. CDR3 DNA: TGTGCCAGCAGAAGACAGGGTTATAGCAATCAGCCCCAGCATTTT.

The V and J genes are TRBV29-1 and TRBJ2-7; D is undetermined. CDR1 and CDR2 (germline): SQVTM, ANQGSEA. The CDR3 length is 12 residues. V was trimmed by 2 bases and J by 3 bases, leaving 8 bases between them. Here the CDR3 reads CSVENRLYEQYF. In nucleotides, the CDR3 is TGCAGCGTTGAAAACCGACTCTACGAGCAGTACTTC.

The chain joins TRBV19 to TRBJ2-5, with D possibly being TRBD1 (5 bases). Germline CDR1 LNHDA, CDR2 SQIVND (reference sequence). V dropped 3 bases and J dropped 5 bases, with 10 bases sitting between them. CDR3 length: 13 residues. CDR3 residues: CASSIPGWETQYF. The CDR3 nucleotides read TGTGCCAGTAGTATCCCAGGGTGGGAGACCCAGTACTTC.

The V gene is TRBV7-2, the J gene TRBJ1-3, with a possible D match to TRBD1 (5 bases). The CDR3 contains 16 residues. Trimming took 1 base from V and 2 from J, leaving 12 bases between them. CDR1 is SGHTA, CDR2 FQGNSA, per germline. Here the CDR3 reads CASSLVGSGAGNTIYF. The CDR3 DNA sequence: TGTGCCAGCAGCTTAGTCGGGTCGGGGGCTGGAAACACCATATATTTT.

The chain recombines TRBV5-1 with TRBJ2-5, with D perhaps matching TRBD1 (5 bases). V lost 2 bases, J lost 4 bases, and 9 bases lay in between. The germline gives CDR1 SGHRS, CDR2 YFSETQ. The CDR3 covers 13 residues. CDR3 in amino acids: CASSFQGLETQYF. CDR3 coding DNA: TGCGCCAGCAGCTTCCAGGGTTTAGAGACCCAGTACTTC.

The gene calls are TRBV5-1 and TRBJ1-1; D is unclear. In germline, CDR1 is SGHRS, CDR2 YFSETQ. The CDR3 has 15 residues. Deletions cut 0 bases from V and 0 bases from J, with 9 bases between. CDR3 amino acids: CASSLGGGMNTEAFF. The CDR3 DNA is TGCGCCAGCAGCTTGGGAGGAGGAATGAACACTGAAGCTTTCTTT. Combining the CDR3 with reference TRBV5-1 and TRBJ1-1 gives the whole variable domain KAGVTQTPRYLIKTRGQQVTLSCSPISGHRSVSWYQQTPGQGLQFLFEYFSETQRNKGNFPGRFSGRQFSNSRSEMNVSTLELGDSALYLCASSLGGGMNTEAFFGQGTRLTVV.

This chain uses TRBV6-4 with TRBJ2-5, with a possible D match to TRBD2 (5 bases). There are 11 residues in the CDR3. Germline CDR1 and CDR2: MRHNA and SNTAGT. Between the trimmed V and J ends, which lost 4 bases and 13 bases, there was a span of 13 bases. The CDR3 here is CASSGTVRGYF. As DNA, the CDR3 is TGTGCCAGCAGTGGGACGGTCCGGGGGTACTTC.

The table lists this clone with a few counts. This rearrangement joins TRBV11-2 to TRBJ2-7; weak D call: TRBD1 (5 bases). The CDR3 extends over 15 amino acids. Germline CDR1 reads SGHAT; CDR2 reads FQNNGV. The V end lost 0 bases, the J end lost 2 bases, and 11 bases lay between the germline ends. The CDR3 nucleotides are TGTGCCAGCAGCTTAGAAGCAGGGATCGCCTACGAGCAGTACTTC. This encodes CASSLEAGIAYEQYF.

The rearrangement links TRBV2 to TRBJ2-5; a possible D gene is TRBD1 (6 bases). Germline CDR1 SNHLY, CDR2 FYNNEI. The CDR3 totals 14 residues. With 7 bases removed from V and 2 bases from J, the gap between germline ends came to 14 bases. CDR3 region: CASTKQTGQETQYF. The CDR3, as DNA: TGTGCCAGCACCAAGCAGACAGGTCAAGAGACCCAGTACTTC. Full variable domain (remainder filled in from reference TRBV2 and TRBJ2-5): EPEVTQTPSHQVTQMGQEVILRCVPISNHLYFYWYRQILGQKVEFLVSFYNNEISEKSEIFDDQFSVERPDGSNFTLKIRSTKLEDSAMYFCASTKQTGQETQYFGPGTRLLVL.

The V call is TRBV28, the J call TRBJ1-6; D uncertain. The CDR3 sequence is 12 residues long. The V gene's germline CDR1 is MDHEN and CDR2 SYDVKM. V lost 8 bases and J 5 bases, leaving 7 bases between the germline ends. The CDR3 loop is CASQQNNSPLHF. The CDR3 region has the DNA TGTGCCAGCCAACAAAATAATTCACCCCTCCACTTT. The whole variable domain, filled in from reference TRBV28 and TRBJ1-6, reads DVKVTQSSRYLVKRTGEKVFLECVQDMDHENMFWYRQDPGLGLRLIYFSYDVKMKEKGDIPEGYSVSREKKERFSLILESASTNQTSMYLCASQQNNSPLHFGNGTRLTVT.

This clone was seen a handful of times. The V gene is TRBV5-1, the J gene TRBJ2-1; 11 bases align to TRBD1. Germline values: CDR1 SGHRS, CDR2 YFSETQ. Trimming removed 6 bases from V and 7 bases from J; junction bases left unmatched: 6. The CDR3 spans 14 residues. The CDR3 loop reads CASTRTGGKNEQFF. CDR3 coding DNA: TGCGCCAGCACGAGGACAGGGGGCAAGAATGAGCAGTTCTTC.